Listed below are T cell receptor beta chains from one sample, sequenced in a study of T cells after yellow fever vaccination. One entry per CDR3 protein results from TCRdb running MiXCR on the 5' RACE reads. The sample holds about 580,000 distinct CDR3 sequences; 17% are singletons and the top ten take approximately 15%. The starting material was PBMCs, obtained less than 6 days after the first yellow fever vaccination. These receptors were taken from a man aged 18 to 30 who received the YFV17D yellow fever vaccine. CDR3s include the opening cysteine and the closing phenylalanine or tryptophan. The order of the fields is V gene, clone size, D gene, J gene, CDR3 DNA, CDR3 protein. The D gene is left open where the match is weak. Clone size is given for some rows only: seen once, a few or many times, or a class if the clone is expanded.

V: TRBV7-2; size: .; D: TRBD2; J: TRBJ2-3; DNA: TGTGCCAGCAGCCCGCAGCGGGGGTGGACAGATACGCAGTATTTT; CDR3: CASSPQRGWTDTQYF
V: TRBV9; size: .; D: .; J: TRBJ2-2; DNA: TGTGCCAGCAGCTCGAGCGGTCCCGGGGAGCTGTTTTTT; CDR3: CASSSSGPGELFF
V: TRBV5-1; size: few; D: .; J: TRBJ1-4; DNA: TGCGCCAGCAGCTTGTCTGGACAGTCAGATAATGAAAAACTGTTTTTT; CDR3: CASSLSGQSDNEKLFF
V: TRBV28; size: .; D: .; J: TRBJ2-1; DNA: TGTGCCAGCAGTTCAGCGGCTAGCTCCAATGAGCAGTTCTTC; CDR3: CASSSAASSNEQFF
V: TRBV27; size: .; D: TRBD2; J: TRBJ2-7; DNA: TGTGCCACTAAGGACGCTAGCGGGGCCTACGAGCAGTACTTC; CDR3: CATKDASGAYEQYF
V: TRBV9; size: few; D: TRBD2; J: TRBJ2-1; DNA: TGTGCCAGCAGCTTCGGGACTACGAATAATGAGCAGTTCTTC; CDR3: CASSFGTTNNEQFF
V: TRBV20-1; size: .; D: .; J: TRBJ2-3; DNA: TGCAGTGCTGGGGACCGGCTAGATACGCAGTATTTT; CDR3: CSAGDRLDTQYF
V: TRBV5-1; size: .; D: .; J: TRBJ1-1; DNA: TGCGCCAGCAGAACCGGGACATCTAACACTGAAGCTTTCTTT; CDR3: CASRTGTSNTEAFF
V: TRBV12-3/TRBV12-4; size: few; D: TRBD2; J: TRBJ2-7; DNA: TGTGCCAGCAGCCGACTAGCGGGGGGCCACGAGCAGTACTTC; CDR3: CASSRLAGGHEQYF
V: TRBV5-1; size: many; D: .; J: TRBJ2-5; DNA: TGCGCCAGCAGCTTGTCCGGCGGAACAGAGACCCAGTACTTC; CDR3: CASSLSGGTETQYF
V: TRBV7-9; size: few; D: .; J: TRBJ1-1; DNA: TGTGCCAGCAGCTTAGATGTGGCAGCTGAAGCTTTCTTT; CDR3: CASSLDVAAEAFF
V: TRBV2; size: few; D: .; J: TRBJ1-2; DNA: TGTGCCAGCAGCCCGGAGTTCGGTGGCTACACCTTC; CDR3: CASSPEFGGYTF
V: TRBV9; size: .; D: TRBD1; J: TRBJ2-7; DNA: TGTGCCAGCAGCCCGACAGGGCTTCCCTACGAGCAGTACTTC; CDR3: CASSPTGLPYEQYF
V: TRBV12-3/TRBV12-4; size: .; D: .; J: TRBJ2-7; DNA: TGTGCCAGCAGGACACCAGGAAGCTCCTACGAGCAGTACTTC; CDR3: CASRTPGSSYEQYF
V: TRBV29-1; size: .; D: TRBD1; J: TRBJ1-2; DNA: TGCGGGGGAGGGGGCACCTTCTATGGCTACACCTTC; CDR3: CGGGGTFYGYTF
V: TRBV12-3/TRBV12-4; size: many; D: .; J: TRBJ1-4; DNA: TGTGCCAGCAGTTATAGGGGATTCAATGAAAAACTGTTTTTT; CDR3: CASSYRGFNEKLFF
V: TRBV27; size: .; D: .; J: TRBJ1-1; DNA: TGTGCCAGCAGTTTACTTCGTGCAGGGAGCACTGAAGCTTTCTTT; CDR3: CASSLLRAGSTEAFF
V: TRBV15; size: .; D: TRBD1; J: TRBJ2-1; DNA: TGTGCCACCAGCGCCCGGTATCGGGACAGAGGATATGAGCAGTTCTTC; CDR3: CATSARYRDRGYEQFF
V: TRBV28; size: few; D: TRBD2; J: TRBJ2-1; DNA: TGTGCCAGCAGTTCTGCCGGACTAGCGGGGCGGAATGAGCAGTTCTTC; CDR3: CASSSAGLAGRNEQFF
V: TRBV28; size: .; D: .; J: TRBJ2-7; DNA: TGTGCCAGCAACACGGCCTACGAGCAGTACTTC; CDR3: CASNTAYEQYF
V: TRBV12-3/TRBV12-4; size: .; D: .; J: TRBJ2-7; DNA: TGTGCCAGCAGTTATCAATTTGGTGGCGAGCAGTACTTC; CDR3: CASSYQFGGEQYF
V: TRBV12-3/TRBV12-4; size: .; D: .; J: TRBJ1-1; DNA: TGTGCCAGCAGTCCCCCAGGGACGAACACTGAAGCTTTCTTT; CDR3: CASSPPGTNTEAFF
V: TRBV5-1; size: few; D: .; J: TRBJ1-6; DNA: TGCGCCAGCAGCTTGGCTTCGGGTGATCGATTCCGGGGTTCACCCCTCCACTTT; CDR3: CASSLASGDRFRGSPLHF
V: TRBV5-1; size: many; D: .; J: TRBJ2-7; DNA: TGCGCCAGCAGCTTGGACAGGGAACTGAGCGAGCAGTACTTC; CDR3: CASSLDRELSEQYF
V: TRBV10-3; size: .; D: TRBD2; J: TRBJ2-3; DNA: TGTGCCATCAGTCTAACTAGCGCGGGCACAGATACGCAGTATTTT; CDR3: CAISLTSAGTDTQYF
V: TRBV5-1; size: .; D: TRBD1; J: TRBJ1-4; DNA: TGCGCCAGCCAGGGACAGTACAATGAAAAACTGTTTTTT; CDR3: CASQGQYNEKLFF
V: TRBV4-1; size: .; D: .; J: TRBJ1-5; DNA: TGCGCCAGCAGCCAAGCCGGAGGGCAGCTCGATCAGCCCCAGCATTTT; CDR3: CASSQAGGQLDQPQHF
V: TRBV6-1; size: few; D: TRBD1; J: TRBJ2-7; DNA: TGTGCCGTCAATGCCGGGACAGGGGGCTACGAGCAGTACTTC; CDR3: CAVNAGTGGYEQYF
V: TRBV2; size: .; D: .; J: TRBJ2-2; DNA: TGTGCCAGCTTATGGACAGCGAACACCGGGGAGCTGTTTTTT; CDR3: CASLWTANTGELFF
V: TRBV18; size: few; D: TRBD1; J: TRBJ2-1; DNA: TGTGCCAGCTCACCTCCAGGACAGGGGTACGGAAATGAGCAGTTCTTC; CDR3: CASSPPGQGYGNEQFF
V: TRBV9; size: few; D: TRBD1; J: TRBJ2-5; DNA: TGTGCCAGCAGCATGACAGGGGTGGGAGAGACCCAGTACTTC; CDR3: CASSMTGVGETQYF
V: TRBV21-1; size: .; D: .; J: TRBJ2-5; DNA: TGTGTCTCCAGGCAGAAGCAGCGCCATGCAGAGACCCAGTACTTC; CDR3: CVSRQKQRHAETQYF
V: TRBV7-9; size: .; D: .; J: TRBJ1-4; DNA: TGTGCCAGCAGCTTAGAGGTAGAAAAACTGTTTTTT; CDR3: CASSLEVEKLFF
V: TRBV7-2; size: few; D: TRBD2; J: TRBJ2-3; DNA: TGTGCCAGCAGCCATACTAGCGGCGGGAGCACAGATACGCAGTATTTT; CDR3: CASSHTSGGSTDTQYF
V: TRBV12-3/TRBV12-4; size: few; D: .; J: TRBJ1-2; DNA: TGTGCCAGCAGTTTAGCATTGTTATCAAAACCCTATGGCTACACCTTC; CDR3: CASSLALLSKPYGYTF
V: TRBV5-5; size: .; D: TRBD2; J: TRBJ2-5; DNA: TGTGCCAGCAGATACTCGGGGGGTCCAGCTGTACAAGAGACCCAGTACTTC; CDR3: CASRYSGGPAVQETQYF
V: TRBV19; size: .; D: .; J: TRBJ1-1; DNA: TGTGCCAGTAGTCAGCCGGGAGCCGGAAAAGCTTTCTTT; CDR3: CASSQPGAGKAFF
V: TRBV6-2/TRBV6-3; size: few; D: TRBD2; J: TRBJ2-5; DNA: TGTTCCATCTCGACTAGCGGCCAAGAGACCCAGTACTTC; CDR3: CSISTSGQETQYF
V: TRBV5-5; size: .; D: TRBD1; J: TRBJ2-7; DNA: TGTGCCAGCAGCTATTCGACAGGGGCGTTCTCCCTTTACTTC; CDR3: CASSYSTGAFSLYF
V: TRBV12-3/TRBV12-4; size: .; D: TRBD1; J: TRBJ2-5; DNA: TGTGCCAGCAGACCCTTCGGGATGACAGGGTTGGAAGAGACCCAGTACTTC; CDR3: CASRPFGMTGLEETQYF
V: TRBV5-1; size: few; D: .; J: TRBJ2-3; DNA: TGCGCCAGCAGCTTGGCTCTAGCTGGGAGCACAGATACGCAGTATTTT; CDR3: CASSLALAGSTDTQYF
V: TRBV29-1; size: .; D: .; J: TRBJ2-1; DNA: TGCAGCGTTGAAGATTATAGGTACAATGAGCAGTTCTTC; CDR3: CSVEDYRYNEQFF
V: TRBV19; size: .; D: .; J: TRBJ1-1; DNA: TGTGCCAGTAGTACCCCGAGACACGAAGCTTTCTTT; CDR3: CASSTPRHEAFF
V: TRBV5-1; size: few; D: TRBD2; J: TRBJ2-3; DNA: TGCGCCAGCAGCTTGGTCCTAGCGGGGGCGACAGATACGCAGTATTTT; CDR3: CASSLVLAGATDTQYF
V: TRBV4-2; size: few; D: .; J: TRBJ2-2; DNA: TGTGCCAGCAGCCAACCCGCCACTCCGACCGGGGAGCTGTTTTTT; CDR3: CASSQPATPTGELFF
V: TRBV9; size: .; D: .; J: TRBJ1-4; DNA: TGTGCCAGCAGTCAAGACCAGGGTGAAAAACTGTTTTTT; CDR3: CASSQDQGEKLFF
V: TRBV6-5; size: .; D: .; J: TRBJ2-1; DNA: TGTGCCAGCAGTTACATGGGGGCGAAGGGTAGTGAGCAGTTCTTC; CDR3: CASSYMGAKGSEQFF
V: TRBV6-1; size: few; D: TRBD1; J: TRBJ1-4; DNA: TGTGCCAGCGGCGGGACAGGGTTTAATGAAAAACTGTTTTTT; CDR3: CASGGTGFNEKLFF
V: TRBV11-1; size: few; D: TRBD2; J: TRBJ2-1; DNA: TGTGCCAGCAGCTTAGAGGTCCTGGCTAGCGGGGTTTACAATGAGCAGTTCTTC; CDR3: CASSLEVLASGVYNEQFF